The source of this TCR beta chain is a study of blood T cell repertoires in COVID-19. Overall study: From the United States, Italy and Spain came samples of acute and convalescent COVID-19. Sample material is recorded as cDNA or gDNA derived from T cells, B-cell-depleted T cells, or PBMCs.

V shed 11 bases and J 0 bases; nucleotides not matched to a gene: 11. Germline lookup yields CDR1 KGHDR and CDR2 SFDVKD. This CDR3 spans 16 amino acids. In the authors' methods: Nucleated cell number was recorded as an estimate derived from reference gene primer amplification. The data were produced by immunoSEQ multiplex PCR, yet TCRdb's version contains in-frame clones alone and is incomplete. That table gives V, J and clone size, and the DNA gave D and trimming. The profile shows 310,000 or so clones, over 75% of them singletons. Sequencing used peripheral blood. The rearrangement joins TRBV24-1 to TRBJ1-5; 8 bases match TRBD1. This TCR was recovered from a woman between 50 and 59 years old with active or convalescent COVID-19. CDR3 nucleotides: TGTGCCAGGACGTTGGACAGGGACTATAGCAATCAGCCCCAGCATTTT. Translation: CARTLDRDYSNQPQHF.